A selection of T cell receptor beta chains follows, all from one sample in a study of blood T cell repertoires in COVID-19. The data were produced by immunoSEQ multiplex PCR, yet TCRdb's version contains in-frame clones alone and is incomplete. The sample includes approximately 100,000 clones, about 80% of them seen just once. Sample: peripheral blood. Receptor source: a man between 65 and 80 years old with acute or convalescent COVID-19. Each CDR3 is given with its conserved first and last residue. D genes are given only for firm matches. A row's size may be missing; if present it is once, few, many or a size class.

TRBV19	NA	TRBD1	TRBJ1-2	CASSASGTGIYGYTF	TGTGCCAGTAGTGCATCCGGGACAGGGATCTATGGCTACACCTTC
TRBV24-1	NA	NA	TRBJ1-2	CATSEQNYGYTF	TGTGCCACCAGTGAACAGAACTATGGCTACACCTTC
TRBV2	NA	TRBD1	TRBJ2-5	CASSDPRTGRQETQYF	TGTGCCAGCAGTGACCCTAGGACAGGCAGACAAGAGACCCAGTACTTC
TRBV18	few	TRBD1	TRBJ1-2	CASSPPNPGTGDYGYTF	TGTGCCAGCTCACCACCAAACCCCGGGACAGGGGACTATGGCTACACCTTC
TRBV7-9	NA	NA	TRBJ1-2	CASSLGQTPKGYTF	TGTGCCAGCAGCCTTGGACAGACCCCTAAGGGCTACACCTTC
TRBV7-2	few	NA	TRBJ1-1	CASSPSAGNTEAFF	TGTGCCAGCAGCCCCTCCGCGGGTAACACTGAAGCTTTCTTT
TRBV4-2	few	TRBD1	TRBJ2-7	CASSQTPGQGSYEQYF	TGTGCCAGCAGCCAAACACCGGGACAGGGCTCCTACGAGCAGTACTTC
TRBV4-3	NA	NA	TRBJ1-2	CASSQDPALGYTF	TGCGCCAGCAGCCAAGATCCCGCGTTAGGCTACACCTTC
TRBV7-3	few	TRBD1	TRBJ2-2	CASSPGTGGAGELFF	TGTGCCAGCAGCCCCGGGACAGGGGGGGCCGGGGAGCTGTTTTTT
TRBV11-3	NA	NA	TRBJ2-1	CASSQDGGTYNEQFF	TGTGCCAGCAGCCAGGACGGGGGTACATACAATGAGCAGTTCTTC
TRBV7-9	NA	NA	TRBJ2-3	CASSLVHVRESTDTQYF	TGTGCCAGCAGCTTAGTCCATGTGCGGGAAAGCACAGATACGCAGTATTTT
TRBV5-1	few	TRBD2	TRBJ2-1	CASSLSPSGGYNEQFF	TGCGCCAGCAGCTTGTCGCCTAGCGGGGGATACAATGAGCAGTTCTTC
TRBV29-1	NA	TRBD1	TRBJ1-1	CSAIQGPEAFF	TGCAGCGCAATACAGGGGCCTGAAGCTTTCTTT
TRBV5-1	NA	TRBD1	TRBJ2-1	CASSGGQGMASNEQFF	TGCGCCAGCAGCGGCGGACAGGGAATGGCGTCGAATGAGCAGTTCTTC
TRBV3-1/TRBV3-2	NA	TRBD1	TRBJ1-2	CASSSTGSGYTF	TGTGCCAGCAGCTCGACAGGGAGCGGCTACACCTTC
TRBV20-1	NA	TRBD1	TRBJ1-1	CSASRQGDTEAFF	TGCAGTGCCAGTCGACAGGGGGACACTGAAGCTTTCTTT
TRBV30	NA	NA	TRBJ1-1	CAWRIGPLSTGTPNTEAFF	TGTGCCTGGAGGATAGGGCCGTTGTCGACCGGGACACCGAACACTGAAGCTTTCTTT
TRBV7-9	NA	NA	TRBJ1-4	CASSLAHLRDKATNEKLFF	TGTGCCAGCAGCTTAGCGCATCTACGGGACAAAGCAACTAATGAAAAACTGTTTTTT
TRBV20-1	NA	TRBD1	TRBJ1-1	CSASQILGQGANEAFF	TGCAGTGCTAGTCAGATTTTAGGACAGGGGGCCAATGAAGCTTTCTTT
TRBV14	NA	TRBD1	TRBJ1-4	CASSNLRDRGAPGGEKLFF	TGTGCCAGCAGCAATCTCCGGGACAGGGGTGCACCGGGTGGTGAAAAACTGTTTTTT
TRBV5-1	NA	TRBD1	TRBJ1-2	CASSPQGALPYGYTF	TGCGCCAGCAGCCCACAGGGGGCGCTCCCCTATGGCTACACCTTC
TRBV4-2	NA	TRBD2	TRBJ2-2	CASSQGASGTGELFF	TGTGCCAGCAGCCAAGGGGCTAGCGGGACCGGGGAGCTGTTTTTT
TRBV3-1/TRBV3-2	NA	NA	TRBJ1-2	CASSQDSIQGNGYTF	TGTGCCAGCAGCCAAGACTCAATACAGGGCAACGGCTACACCTTC
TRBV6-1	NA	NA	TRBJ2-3	CASSEFQETGDTQYF	TGTGCCAGCAGTGAATTTCAGGAGACAGGCGATACGCAGTATTTT
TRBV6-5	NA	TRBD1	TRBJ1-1	CASRDSGTVRAFF	TGTGCCAGCAGGGATTCGGGGACAGTCAGGGCTTTCTTT
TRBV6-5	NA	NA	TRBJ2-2	CASSRDYRAGELFF	TGTGCCAGCAGTAGGGACTACAGGGCCGGGGAGCTGTTTTTT
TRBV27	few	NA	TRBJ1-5	CASSPWGRGQGQPQHF	TGTGCCAGCAGCCCTTGGGGGAGGGGCCAGGGTCAGCCCCAGCATTTT
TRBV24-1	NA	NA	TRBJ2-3	CATRGQYTDTQYF	TGTGCCACCAGGGGGCAGTACACAGATACGCAGTATTTT
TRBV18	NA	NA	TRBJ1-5	CASSPDRYSNQPQHF	TGTGCCAGCTCACCCGACAGATATAGCAATCAGCCCCAGCATTTT
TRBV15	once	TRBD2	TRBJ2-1	CATSSRGRGEQFF	TGTGCCACCAGCAGCCGGGGGAGGGGTGAGCAGTTCTTC
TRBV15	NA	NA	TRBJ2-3	CATSSLQGRTDTQYF	TGTGCCACCAGTAGTCTACAGGGAAGGACAGATACGCAGTATTTT
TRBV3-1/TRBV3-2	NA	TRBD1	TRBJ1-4	CASSQEDRGKLFF	TGTGCCAGCAGCCAAGAGGACAGGGGAAAACTGTTTTTT
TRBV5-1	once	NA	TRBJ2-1	CASSLTGRAYNEQFF	TGCGCCAGCAGCTTGACAGGGCGAGCCTACAATGAGCAGTTCTTC
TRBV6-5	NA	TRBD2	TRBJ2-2	CASSFQGGYTGELFF	TGTGCCAGCAGTTTCCAGGGAGGGTACACCGGGGAGCTGTTTTTT
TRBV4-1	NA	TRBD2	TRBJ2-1	CASSQGDIAGPNNNEQFF	TGCGCCAGCAGCCAAGGAGACATAGCGGGCCCGAACAACAATGAGCAGTTCTTC
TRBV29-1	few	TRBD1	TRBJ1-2	CSVDDRGFSGYTF	TGCAGCGTTGATGACAGGGGGTTTTCTGGCTACACCTTC
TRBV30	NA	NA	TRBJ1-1	CAWRTGGPTEAFF	TGTGCCTGGAGAACGGGGGGGCCCACTGAAGCTTTCTTT
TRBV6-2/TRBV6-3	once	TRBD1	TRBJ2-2	CASSSGQGYTGELFF	TGTGCCAGCAGCTCAGGACAGGGCTACACCGGGGAGCTGTTTTTT
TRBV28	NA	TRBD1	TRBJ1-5	CASTLSTGGDQPQHF	TGTGCCAGCACCCTATCGACAGGGGGGGATCAGCCCCAGCATTTT
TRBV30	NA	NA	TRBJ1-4	CAWSAVEKLFF	TGTGCCTGGAGCGCGGTAGAAAAACTGTTTTTT
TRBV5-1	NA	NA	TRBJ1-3	CASSPMDSSGNTIYF	TGCGCCAGCAGCCCTATGGACAGCTCTGGAAACACCATATATTTT
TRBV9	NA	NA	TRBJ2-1	CASSVASSGNNEQFF	TGTGCCAGCAGCGTAGCTAGCTCTGGGAACAATGAGCAGTTCTTC
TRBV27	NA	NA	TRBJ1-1	CASSLGQNTEAFF	TGTGCCAGCAGTTTAGGGCAGAACACTGAAGCTTTCTTT
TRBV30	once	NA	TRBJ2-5	CAWSVQFQSGFRGKETQYF	TGTGCCTGGAGTGTACAGTTCCAGAGCGGGTTTAGAGGGAAGGAGACCCAGTACTTC
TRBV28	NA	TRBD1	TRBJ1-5	CASSLLGQWDNQPQHF	TGTGCCAGCAGTTTATTGGGACAGTGGGACAATCAGCCCCAGCATTTT
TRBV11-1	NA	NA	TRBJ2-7	CASSSHGTPPYEQYF	TGTGCCAGCAGCTCACACGGGACTCCTCCCTACGAGCAGTACTTC
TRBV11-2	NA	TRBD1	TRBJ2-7	CASSLDRGGIYEQYF	TGTGCCAGCAGCTTGGACAGGGGGGGTATCTACGAGCAGTACTTC
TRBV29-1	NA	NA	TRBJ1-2	CSVEVISGTGYYGYTF	TGCAGCGTTGAAGTCATATCTGGCACAGGTTACTATGGCTACACCTTC
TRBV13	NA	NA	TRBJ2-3	CASSLASSTDTQYF	TGTGCCAGCAGCTTAGCGAGCAGCACAGATACGCAGTATTTT
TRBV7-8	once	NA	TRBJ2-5	CASSPRVNQETQYF	TGTGCCAGCAGTCCACGGGTTAACCAAGAGACCCAGTACTTC
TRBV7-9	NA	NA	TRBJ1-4	CASSPPGRANEKLFF	TGTGCCAGCAGCCCCCCGGGTCGGGCTAATGAAAAACTGTTTTTT
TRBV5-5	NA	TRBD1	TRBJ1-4	CASSWQGRGTNEKLFF	TGTGCCAGCAGCTGGCAGGGCAGGGGGACTAATGAAAAACTGTTTTTT
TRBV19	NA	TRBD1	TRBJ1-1	CASSRDRGTEAFF	TGTGCCAGTTCCCGGGACAGGGGTACTGAAGCTTTCTTT